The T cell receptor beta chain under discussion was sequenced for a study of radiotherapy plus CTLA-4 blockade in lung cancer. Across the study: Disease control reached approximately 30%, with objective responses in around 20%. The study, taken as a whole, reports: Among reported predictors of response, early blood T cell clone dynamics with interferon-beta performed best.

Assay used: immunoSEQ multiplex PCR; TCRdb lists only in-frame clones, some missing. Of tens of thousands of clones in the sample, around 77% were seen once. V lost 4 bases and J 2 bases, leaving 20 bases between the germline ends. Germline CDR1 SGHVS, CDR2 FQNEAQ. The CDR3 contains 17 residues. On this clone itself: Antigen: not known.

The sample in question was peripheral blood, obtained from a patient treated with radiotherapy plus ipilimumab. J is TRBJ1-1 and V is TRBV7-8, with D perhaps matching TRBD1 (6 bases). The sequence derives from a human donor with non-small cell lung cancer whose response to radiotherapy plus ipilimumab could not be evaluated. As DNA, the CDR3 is TGTGCCAGCAGCTCCCGCACGACCCAAGGGGGAAACACTGAAGCTTTCTTT. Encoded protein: CASSSRTTQGGNTEAFF.